The 28 T cell receptor beta chains below come from one sample, sequenced in a study of T cell changes during pregnancy in multiple sclerosis. Here immunoSEQ multiplex PCR was the method, and the copy in TCRdb shows in-frame clones only, minus some. The table has 70,000 or so clones, about 93% seen once. Sequencing was performed on CD4+ T cells from peripheral blood mononuclear cells, taken after pregnancy. These receptors came from a female donor with multiple sclerosis, enrolled in a pregnancy study.

The chain carries TRBV19 and TRBJ1-4; 9 bases fit TRBD1. J lost 8 bases, V lost 6 bases, and 10 bases had no gene match. The CDR3 length is 15 residues. The germline gives CDR1 LNHDA, CDR2 SQIVND (reference sequence). The CDR3 spells CASSPPGQGGEKLFF. In DNA, the CDR3 is TGTGCCAGTAGCCCGCCGGGACAGGGAGGCGAAAAACTGTTTTTT.

The chain is built from TRBV14 and TRBJ2-7, with 8 bases that match TRBD1. CDR1 SGHDN and CDR2 FVKESK come from the germline V gene. This CDR3 has 16 amino acids. J lost 1 base, V lost 4 bases, and 9 bases had no gene match. CDR3 coding DNA: TGTGCCAGCAGCCTACCCGCAGGGGGCCGGTCCTACGAGCAGTACTTC. Its translation: CASSLPAGGRSYEQYF.

The genes are TRBV5-4 and TRBJ2-7; TRBD2 is a possible D gene (5 bases). This CDR3 comprises 14 residues. CDR1 and CDR2 from the germline V gene are SGHNT and YYREEE (reference sequence). Trimming stripped 3 bases from V and 6 bases from J, with 16 bases between. The CDR3 DNA follows: TGTGCCAGCAGCTCCATCGCGACCCGGGGCGAGCAGTACTTC. Its protein is CASSSIATRGEQYF.

The chain joins TRBV28 to TRBJ1-2, with TRBD1 as a possible D gene (5 bases). There are 15 residues in the CDR3. Germline assignment: CDR1 MDHEN and CDR2 SYDVKM. V shed 2 bases and J shed 4 bases, with 14 bases lying between them. CDR3 in DNA: TGTGCCAGCAGTTTAAGGGCAACAGGCGTCTATGGCTACACCTTC. Translation gives CASSLRATGVYGYTF.

J is TRBJ2-7 and V is TRBV5-6, with 7 bases lining up with TRBD1. This CDR3 contains 12 residues. CDR1 and CDR2 from the germline V gene are SGHDT and YYEEEE. The J segment lost 11 bases and the V segment lost 4 bases, leaving 9 bases of the junction unmatched. The CDR3 DNA is TGTGCCAGCAGCCTATACAGGGGAAACGAGTACTTC. As protein: CASSLYRGNEYF.

This chain uses TRBV2 with TRBJ2-1; TRBD2 aligns across 11 bases. V lost 4 bases and J lost 7; bases outside the gene matches: 3. Germline CDR1 is SNHLY and CDR2 is FYNNEI. The length of the CDR3 is 14 residues. The CDR3 DNA reads TGTGCCAGCAGTGGGGCTAGCGGGAGGAATGAGCAGTTCTTC. It is translated as CASSGASGRNEQFF.

The chain uses TRBV19 and TRBJ1-2; D is possibly TRBD1 (5 bases). V lost 3 bases and J 6 bases, leaving 14 bases between the germline ends. Germline lookup yields CDR1 LNHDA and CDR2 SQIVND (reference sequence). The CDR3 covers 14 residues. As DNA, the CDR3 is TGTGCCAGTAGTATGGGGCAGTTTATACATGGCTACACCTTC. This sequence encodes CASSMGQFIHGYTF.

The chain has TRBV28 and TRBJ1-3; 9 nucleotides agree with TRBD1. V dropped 7 bases and J dropped 4; count of bases not matched to a gene: 11. CDR3 length: 16 amino acids. The germline V gene encodes CDR1 MDHEN and CDR2 SYDVKM. The CDR3 DNA sequence: TGTGCCAGCACCTCCTACAGGGGGCCTAAAGGAAACACCATATATTTT. This translates into CASTSYRGPKGNTIYF.

The V gene is TRBV19, the J gene TRBJ2-3; 8 nucleotides line up with TRBD1. CDR3 length: 15 amino acids. V lost 5 bases, J lost 4 bases, and 8 bases stayed unmatched. The germline V gene encodes CDR1 LNHDA and CDR2 SQIVND (reference sequence). The CDR3 DNA reads as TGTGCCAGTAGTGGACAGGGAGGTCTACCAGATACGCAGTATTTT. It encodes CASSGQGGLPDTQYF.

This chain joins TRBV19 and TRBJ2-7; D is uncertain. From germline, CDR1 is LNHDA and CDR2 SQIVND (reference sequence). Trimming took 3 bases from V and 6 from J, leaving 18 bases between them. The CDR3 contains 15 residues. CDR3 region: CASSIEVQQGSEQYF. CDR3 nucleotide sequence: TGTGCCAGTAGTATTGAGGTGCAGCAAGGTAGCGAGCAGTACTTC. Together with reference TRBV19 and TRBJ2-7, the CDR3 gives the full variable domain: DGGITQSPKYLFRKEGQNVTLSCEQNLNHDAMYWYRQDPGQGLRLIYYSQIVNDFQKGDIAEGYSVSREKKESFPLTVTSAQKNPTAFYLCASSIEVQQGSEQYFGPGTRLTVT.

The chain links TRBV7-2 to TRBJ2-1, with 11 bases fitting TRBD2. The germline gives CDR1 SGHTA, CDR2 FQGNSA. The CDR3 is 15 amino acids. V gave up 0 bases and J gave up 5 bases; unmatched junction bases: 0. The CDR3 here is CASSLASGRDNEQFF. The DNA for the CDR3 is TGTGCCAGCAGCTTAGCTAGCGGGAGGGACAATGAGCAGTTCTTC. Full variable domain (remainder filled in from reference TRBV7-2 and TRBJ2-1): GAGVSQSPSNKVTEKGKDVELRCDPISGHTALYWYRQSLGQGLEFLIYFQGNSAPDKSGLPSDRFSAERTGGSVSTLTIQRTQQEDSAVYLCASSLASGRDNEQFFGPGTRLTVL.

CDR3 amino acids: CASSLGTGVPNEKLFF. DNA for the CDR3: TGTGCCAGCAGTTTGGGAACAGGAGTTCCTAATGAAAAACTGTTTTTT. The genes are TRBV27 and TRBJ1-4; a possible D gene is TRBD1 (5 bases). This CDR3 has 16 residues. Germline V gives CDR1 MNHEY, CDR2 SMNVEV (reference sequence). V was shortened by 3 bases and J by 3 bases, with 14 bases between the two germline ends.

The chain uses TRBV12-5 and TRBJ1-2, with 9 bases aligning to TRBD1. Germline CDR1 LGHNT, CDR2 FRNRAP. After removal of 5 bases from V and 3 bases from J, the junction contained 4 bases not matched to a gene. The CDR3 is 14 amino acids. The CDR3 loop reads CASGTGGYDYGYTF. The CDR3 DNA reads as TGTGCTAGTGGTACAGGGGGCTACGACTATGGCTACACCTTC.

The chain employs TRBV9 and TRBJ2-2; tentative D call: TRBD2 (5 bases). Per germline, CDR1 SGDLS and CDR2 YYNGEE. Trimming cost V 0 bases and J 6 bases, with 15 bases left between them. The CDR3 covers 16 residues. The CDR3 region is CASSVVEHTGSGELFF. In DNA form, the CDR3 reads TGTGCCAGCAGCGTAGTGGAGCATACGGGATCCGGGGAGCTGTTTTTT. The variable domain in full, with the rest retrieved from reference TRBV9 and TRBJ2-2, is DSGVTQTPKHLITATGQRVTLRCSPRSGDLSVYWYQQSLDQGLQFLIQYYNGEERAKGNILERFSAQQFPDLHSELNLSSLELGDSALYFCASSVVEHTGSGELFFGEGSRLTVL.

The chain recombines TRBV5-1 with TRBJ1-3, with TRBD1 identical over 10 bases. The V gene end was trimmed by 0 bases and the J gene end by 0 bases; junction bases not matched to a gene: 6. CDR3 size: 18 residues. Germline lookup yields CDR1 SGHRS and CDR2 YFSETQ. This chain's CDR3 is CASSLGGQGDFSGNTIYF. Here the CDR3 DNA reads TGCGCCAGCAGCTTGGGCGGACAGGGGGATTTCTCTGGAAACACCATATATTTT.

CDR3 coding DNA: TGTGCCAGCAGTTTAGCAGGGTTCGGCAATCAGCCCCAGCATTTT. Protein sequence: CASSLAGFGNQPQHF. The rearrangement links TRBV28 to TRBJ1-5; D perhaps matches TRBD1 (5 bases). Germline CDR1 is MDHEN and CDR2 is SYDVKM. The germline V and J ends were trimmed by 2 bases and 2 bases, with 10 bases remaining between them. The CDR3 covers 15 residues.

In DNA, the CDR3 is TGTGCCAGCAGCGAACGAGAGATAATCCGTTTCATTACCGGGACTAGCGGGATATATGAGCAGTTCTTC. Its translation is CASSEREIIRFITGTSGIYEQFF. The chain couples TRBV2 to TRBJ2-1, with TRBD2 identical over 13 bases. Trimming took 6 bases from V and 8 from J; bases not matched to a gene: 31. From germline, CDR1 is SNHLY and CDR2 FYNNEI. The CDR3 spans 23 residues.

V is TRBV27 and J is TRBJ1-5; D not certain. CDR3 length equals 13 residues. Germline V CDR1 and CDR2: MNHEY, SMNVEV (reference sequence). V was pared by 4 bases and J by 1 base, with 5 bases between. The CDR3 loop reads CASSWRSNQPQHF. Written as DNA, the CDR3 is TGTGCCAGCAGTTGGCGGAGCAATCAGCCCCAGCATTTT.

This chain connects TRBV10-3 to TRBJ1-2; maybe TRBD1 (5 bases). This CDR3 region has 18 residues. V dropped 3 bases and J dropped 0 bases, with 20 bases sitting between them. The germline V gene encodes CDR1 ENHRY and CDR2 SYGVKD. The CDR3 region is CAISERGRQGRPNYGYTF. The CDR3 DNA follows: TGTGCCATCAGTGAAAGGGGTCGGCAGGGCCGCCCTAACTATGGCTACACCTTC.

J is TRBJ2-7 and V is TRBV5-1, with D tentatively TRBD1 (6 bases). The V gene's germline CDR1 is SGHRS and CDR2 YFSETQ. V lost 4 bases to trimming and J lost 2 bases, with 10 bases between them. CDR3 size: 13 residues. This CDR3 reads CASSPGDTYEQYF. Here the CDR3 DNA reads TGCGCCAGCAGCCCAGGGGACACCTACGAGCAGTACTTC.

The rearrangement links TRBV10-3 to TRBJ2-2; the D is unclear. V was cut by 4 bases and J by 1 base, with 4 bases left in between. This CDR3 is 13 amino acids long. Germline V gene lookup returns CDR1 ENHRY and CDR2 SYGVKD. CDR3 protein: CAISGRNTGELFF. In nucleotides, the CDR3 is TGTGCCATCAGTGGTAGGAACACCGGGGAGCTGTTTTTT.

In this sample, this clone turned up a few times. The chain couples TRBV30 to TRBJ1-4, with TRBD1 identical over 12 bases. Trimming at V came to 7 bases and at J to 8 bases, leaving 5 bases not matched to a gene. Germline V CDR1 and CDR2: GTSNPN, SVGIG (reference sequence). This CDR3 has 13 residues. The CDR3 is CASGQGAAEKLFF. CDR3 DNA: TGTGCCTCGGGACAGGGGGCCGCGGAAAAACTGTTTTTT. Based on the CDR3 plus reference TRBV30 and TRBJ1-4, the full variable domain is SQTIHQWPATLVQPVGSPLSLECTVEGTSNPNLYWYRQAAGRGLQLLFYSVGIGQISSEVPQNLSASRPQDRQFILSSKKLLLSDSGFYLCASGQGAAEKLFFGSGTQLSVL.

The chain recombines TRBV7-6 with TRBJ2-3; D may be TRBD2 (6 bases). The CDR3 contains 14 residues. Trimming removed 4 bases at V and 1 base at J, with 9 bases between. Germline-derived CDR1 and CDR2 are SGHVS and FNYEAQ. The CDR3 region has the DNA TGTGCCAGCAGCTCCGGGACTGGCACAGATACGCAGTATTTT. This codes for CASSSGTGTDTQYF. The complete variable domain, with remaining parts taken from reference TRBV7-6 and TRBJ2-3, reads GAGVSQSPRYKVTKRGQDVALRCDPISGHVSLYWYRQALGQGPEFLTYFNYEAQQDKSGLPNDRFSAERPEGSISTLTIQRTEQRDSAMYRCASSSGTGTDTQYFGPGTRLTVL.

The gene calls are TRBV23-1 and TRBJ2-7, with 10 bases lining up with TRBD1. TRBV23-1 is an ORF, and what it does is uncertain. The J segment lost 4 bases and the V segment lost 2 bases, leaving 14 bases of the junction unmatched. The CDR3 sequence is 18 residues long. The CDR3 coding sequence is TGCGCCAGCAGTCAACCCATCCCCGGGACAGGGGCTGTATACGAGCAGTACTTC. This sequence encodes CASSQPIPGTGAVYEQYF.

Remarks on this clone: Germline is not matched at one junction end, which may reflect a read error. The chain uses TRBV5-4 and TRBJ2-7; TRBD2 might be the D (5 bases). Germline CDR1 reads SGHNT; CDR2 reads YYREEE (reference sequence). CDR3 length: 13 residues. CDR3 sequence: CASSRAGSHEQYF. CDR3 DNA sequence: TGTGCCAGCAGCCGGGCGGGCTCCCACGAGCAGTACTTC.

Note on this clone: One end of the junction is discordant with germline, which a read error may explain. The chain employs TRBV5-4 and TRBJ2-5; 12 bases are shared with TRBD1. Germline V gene data show CDR1 as SGHNT and CDR2 as YYREEE (reference sequence). The CDR3 spans 18 residues. CDR3 in amino acids: CAGSLWGQGATTRETQYF. As DNA, the CDR3 is TGTGCCGGCAGCTTGTGGGGACAGGGGGCTACGACGAGGGAGACCCAGTACTTC.

This chain links TRBV6-1 with TRBJ1-1; D remains ambiguous. The CDR3 is made up of 14 amino acids. Trimming cost V 0 bases and J 1 base, with 6 bases left between them. The germline V gene has CDR1 MNHNS and CDR2 SASEGT. For the CDR3, the DNA is TGTGCCAGCAGTGAAGCGGCGGGGAACACTGAAGCTTTCTTT. Amino acids: CASSEAAGNTEAFF.

This sequence joins TRBV19 and TRBJ2-5; D remains ambiguous. Trimming took off 5 bases at V and 5 bases at J, with 6 bases between the two ends. The CDR3 runs 11 residues. Germline CDR1 reads LNHDA; CDR2 reads SQIVND (reference sequence). The DNA of the CDR3 is TGTGCCAGTAGTGCGAGGGAGACCCAGTACTTC. Its protein product is CASSARETQYF.